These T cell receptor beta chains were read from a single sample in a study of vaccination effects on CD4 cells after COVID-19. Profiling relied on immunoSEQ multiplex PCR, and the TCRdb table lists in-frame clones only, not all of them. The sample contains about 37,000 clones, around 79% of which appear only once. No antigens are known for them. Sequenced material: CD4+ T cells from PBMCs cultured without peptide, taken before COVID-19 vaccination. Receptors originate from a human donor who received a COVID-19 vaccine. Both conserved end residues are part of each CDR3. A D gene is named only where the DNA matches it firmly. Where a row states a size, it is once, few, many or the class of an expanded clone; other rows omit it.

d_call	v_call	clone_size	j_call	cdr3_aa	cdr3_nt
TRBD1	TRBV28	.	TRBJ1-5	CASSLRGLGNQPQHF	TGTGCCAGCAGTTTAAGGGGGCTCGGGAATCAGCCCCAGCATTTT
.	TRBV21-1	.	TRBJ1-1	CASSKEGTGNTEAFF	TGTGCCAGCAGCAAAGAGGGGACAGGGAACACTGAAGCTTTCTTT
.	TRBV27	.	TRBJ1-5	CASSLFRGEPQHF	TGTGCCAGCAGTTTATTTCGGGGTGAGCCCCAGCATTTT
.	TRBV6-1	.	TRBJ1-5	CASSDRRIPQHF	TGTGCCAGCAGTGATCGTAGGATACCCCAGCATTTT
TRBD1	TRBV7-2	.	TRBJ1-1	CASSTTGGRAEAFF	TGTGCCAGCAGCACGACAGGGGGGAGGGCTGAAGCTTTCTTT
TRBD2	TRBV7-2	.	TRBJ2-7	CASSRTSGSYEQYF	TGTGCCAGCAGCCGGACTAGCGGGAGCTACGAGCAGTACTTC
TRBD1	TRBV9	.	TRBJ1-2	CASSPHRGAYGYTF	TGTGCCAGCAGCCCTCACAGGGGAGCCTATGGCTACACCTTC
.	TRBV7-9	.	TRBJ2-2	CASSFGTGELFF	TGTGCCAGCAGCTTCGGAACCGGGGAGCTGTTTTTT
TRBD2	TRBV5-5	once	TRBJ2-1	CASRRGGGGSYNEQFF	TGTGCCAGCAGGCGGGGGGGAGGTGGCTCCTACAATGAGCAGTTCTTC
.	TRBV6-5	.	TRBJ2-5	CASSSMGLQETQYF	TGTGCCAGCAGCTCCATGGGGCTCCAAGAGACCCAGTACTTC
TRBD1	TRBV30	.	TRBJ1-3	CAWSAPATGVGNTIYF	TGTGCCTGGAGTGCCCCCGCGACAGGGGTTGGAAACACCATATATTTT
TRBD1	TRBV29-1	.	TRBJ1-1	CSVVKTGGFNTEAFF	TGCAGCGTCGTAAAGACAGGGGGATTTAACACTGAAGCTTTCTTT